This T cell receptor (beta chain) comes out of a study of T-cell memory formation after mild COVID-19. Study summary: The study found TCR clusters largely donor specific. Whole-study findings and limits: Clones contracting over day 15 to 85 were CD4/CD8 balanced, with later expanders leaning CD4+. Of the contracting clones, CD4+ ones lay mainly in CM and EM, and CD8+ ones in EMRA.

V gave up 7 bases and J gave up 1 base; unmatched junction bases: 7. CDR3 length equals 15 residues. Germline V gene lookup returns CDR1 SGHTA and CDR2 FQGNSA. Amplification by 5'RACE using constant-segment primers produced TCR alpha and TCR beta cDNA libraries that carried sample barcodes and UMIs. TCRdb recomputed calls from the 5' RACE reads with MiXCR, one row per CDR3 protein. The table shows 350,000 to 450,000 distinct CDR3 sequences, with more than 20% occurring only once. This clonotype showed up just a few times. No antigen is known for it. The chain is built from TRBV7-2 and TRBJ1-5, with TRBD1 matching 7 bases. The receptor was isolated from an adult woman who had mild COVID-19 (a few samples of this study predate the infection). Cell type and time point are not known. Input material: PBMCs or a T cell subset sorted from them (not recorded which). The CDR3 is CASNPRGGSNQPQHF. The CDR3 nucleotides are TGTGCCAGCAACCCGAGAGGGGGCAGCAATCAGCCCCAGCATTTT.